This T cell receptor beta chain was obtained from a study of shared clonotypes between healthy human individuals. The CDR3 sequence is 9 residues long. With 3 bases removed from V and 7 bases from J, the gap between germline ends came to 3 bases. CDR1 DFQATT and CDR2 SNEGSKA come from the germline V gene (reference sequence). Comment on this clone: This sample also contains other DNA sequences that code for the same CDR3.

Only in-frame clones appear in the TCRdb table, and some are missing; sequencing was by immunoSEQ multiplex PCR. The sample contains under 1,900,000 clones, about 98.5% of which appear only once. This chain joins TRBV20-1 and TRBJ1-2, with D unclear. Sequenced sample: naive CD4+ T cells sorted from blood. Subset defined: CD45RA+ positively selected. The receptor was isolated from a man aged 30-40 years in good health. In nucleotides, the CDR3 is TGCAGTGCTAGGGGTGGCTACACCTTC. Translating gives CSARGGYTF.